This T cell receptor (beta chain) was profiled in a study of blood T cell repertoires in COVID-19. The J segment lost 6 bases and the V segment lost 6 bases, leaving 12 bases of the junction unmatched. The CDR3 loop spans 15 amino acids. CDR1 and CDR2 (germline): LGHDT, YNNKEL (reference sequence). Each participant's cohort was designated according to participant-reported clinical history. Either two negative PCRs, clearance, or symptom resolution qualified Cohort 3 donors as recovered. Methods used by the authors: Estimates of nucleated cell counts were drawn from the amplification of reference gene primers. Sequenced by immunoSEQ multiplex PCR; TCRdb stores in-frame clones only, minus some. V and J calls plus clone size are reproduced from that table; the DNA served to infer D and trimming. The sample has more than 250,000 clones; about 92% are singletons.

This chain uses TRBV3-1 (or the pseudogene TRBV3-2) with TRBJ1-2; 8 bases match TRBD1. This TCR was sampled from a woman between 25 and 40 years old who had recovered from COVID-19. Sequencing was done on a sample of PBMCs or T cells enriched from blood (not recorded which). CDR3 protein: CASSQSQGAINGYTF. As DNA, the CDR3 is TGTGCCAGCAGTCAATCCCAGGGGGCGATCAATGGCTACACCTTC.